Here is one T cell receptor (beta chain) with its context. The antigen this receptor binds is unknown. Per-base quality was not reported, and no clone a single base away is much larger than it. This record comes from a study of response to subunit inactivated influenza vaccine (dated by TCRdb to 2016 to 2018). General notes on the study: Deep quantitative profiling of the T cell receptor repertoire was used in the study to follow responses to a trivalent subunit inactivated influenza vaccine. What the work shows at the level of the full study, not this receptor alone: It was suggested by the authors that each seasonal influenza vaccination may recruit only a limited number of new T cells.

The junction carries 7 bases between V and J, which are trimmed by 2 bases and 5 bases respectively. Per the germline V gene (reference sequence), MNHNY is the CDR1 and SVGAGI is the CDR2. The CDR3 covers 13 residues, taking in both the cysteine and the phenylalanine. The read is trimmed to its CDR3 DNA, 39 bases read in frame from base 1. To prepare the library, RT-PCR was applied. TCRdb shows the sequencer as Illumina HiSeq 2500. The public sequencing data were trimmed at Q25 with fastp and processed into clonotypes with MiXCR by TCRdb, which kept only in-frame beta chains. CDR3 protein sequences are deduplicated, and each keeps its most common genes and DNA. The sample table lists about 540,000 distinct CDR3 sequences, around 21% of them with a count of one. The ten largest make up under 3.5% of the sample. Separately, the same data were catalogued under a study of T cells expressing NK-cell markers. From the second report: TCR beta cDNA libraries were prepared using 5'RACE template switching, which introduced a universal primer site and unique molecular identifiers. Several donors provided sorted CD3+CD56+NKG2C+, CD3+CD56+NKG2C- and CD3+CD56-NKG2C+ T-cell subsets, whose TCR beta-chain repertoires were profiled. Among the eight sequenced donors, only one was HCMV-seronegative, while the other seven were HCMV-seropositive. In several experiments an anti-gammadeltaTCR antibody was added to restrict sorting to alphabetaTCR-expressing T cells. In more than five donors, the dominant CD3+CD56+NKG2C+ clonotypes were found to rank among the top 10 CD8+ clonotypes and to make up roughly 1.0-7.5% of CD8+ T cells. Those dominant clonotypes were again the most abundant among CD3+CD56-NKG2C+ cells in a handful of donors, at roughly 25-65%. Whether the expanded NKG2C-expressing T cell clones were specific for HCMV antigens remained unclear. All eight donors whose samples were sequenced were randomly selected healthy volunteers, three of them men and five women. To determine HCMV serostatus, a commercial ELISA kit was used to detect HCMV-specific IgG in serum. Peripheral blood mononuclear cells were isolated from blood by Ficoll density gradient centrifugation. Magnetic immunoseparation with Miltenyi isolation kits was used to isolate CD4+ and CD8+ T cells from PBMC. Synthesis of cDNA was primed from the TCR beta constant segment and was followed by two consecutive PCR amplification steps. The libraries were sequenced on Illumina HiSeq 2000/2500, MiSeq or NextSeq, producing 2 x 150 bp reads. MIGEC handled demultiplexing of the reads and grouping by UMI, while MiTCR was used to assemble and quantify clonotypes. To remove erroneous sequences, TCR cDNA sequences were retained only when supported by two or more reads. The tcR package was used for downstream repertoire analysis, with clonotypes matched between fractions based on CDR3 nucleotide sequence plus V segment. VDJmatch was used to annotate antigen specificity against VDJdb, with one amino acid substitution in CDR3 permitted.

Here the chain combines TRBV6-6 and TRBJ2-1; a tentative D match to TRBD1 spans 5 bases. This clonotype was sampled from a man aged 50-59 years who received an inactivated influenza vaccine. Donor details come from another sample of the same person, matched by shared clones. The sequencing here drew on CD4+ T cells sorted from PBMCs, taken about 13 days after vaccination. The CDR3 protein is CASSYDRHNEQFF. The DNA is as follows: TGTGCCAGCAGTTACGACAGACACAATGAGCAGTTCTTC.